A single sample is the source of the 27 T cell receptor beta chains below, sequenced in a study of cytomegalovirus exposure and HLA in healthy donors. PCR involved 60 Vbeta and 13 Jbeta primers. Clones were read by immunoSEQ multiplex PCR, and TCRdb kept only the in-frame ones, dropping some. This sample has fewer than 200,000 clones; 73% occur once, and the top ten carry about 4.9%. Material: PBMCs. The receptors shown here come from a woman aged 18 to 35 in good health and CMV-seropositive.

The gene calls are TRBV2 and TRBJ2-2; D may be TRBD2 (5 bases). Germline lookup yields CDR1 SNHLY and CDR2 FYNNEI. The CDR3 contains 16 residues. Trimming removed 6 bases at V and 0 bases at J, with 14 bases between. This CDR3 reads CASRGDWVANTGELFF. CDR3 DNA sequence: TGTGCCAGCAGGGGAGATTGGGTAGCGAACACCGGGGAGCTGTTTTTT.

In regard to this clone: The sample carries other DNA sequences with the same CDR3. V usage is TRBV9 and J usage is TRBJ2-3; 10 positions match TRBD2. Unmatched junction bases numbered 11, after V lost 4 bases and J lost 0 bases. CDR3 length: 18 residues. CDR1 and CDR2 from the germline V gene are SGDLS and YYNGEE. The CDR3 loop reads CASSSTASGGVSTDTQYF. The CDR3 nucleotides are TGTGCCAGCAGCTCGACGGCTAGCGGGGGCGTTAGCACAGATACGCAGTATTTT.

Only a few counts were recorded for this clone. The chain employs TRBV7-9 and TRBJ2-2, with D maybe TRBD2 (5 bases). This CDR3 is 13 amino acids long. Germline CDR1 is SEHNR and CDR2 is FQNEAQ (reference sequence). The V and J ends lost 8 bases and 6 bases respectively, with 13 bases between them. This CDR3 reads CASPARDPGELFF. The CDR3 DNA reads TGTGCCAGCCCGGCCCGGGATCCCGGGGAGCTGTTTTTT.

The chain uses TRBV2 and TRBJ1-1; D gene unclear. CDR3 size: 13 residues. V gave up 5 bases and J gave up 6 bases, with 13 bases separating them. Germline V gene data show CDR1 as SNHLY and CDR2 as FYNNEI. This CDR3 is CASSYIAVAEAFF. CDR3 bases: TGTGCCAGCAGTTATATAGCAGTTGCTGAAGCTTTCTTT.

This clone was detected a few times. The genes are TRBV5-1 and TRBJ2-2, with 7 positions matching TRBD2. Unmatched junction bases numbered 8, after V lost 3 bases and J lost 6 bases. CDR1 SGHRS and CDR2 YFSETQ come from the germline V gene. The CDR3 loop spans 15 amino acids. Here the CDR3 reads CASSWAGGGAGELFF. The CDR3 DNA follows: TGCGCCAGCAGCTGGGCCGGGGGAGGGGCCGGGGAGCTGTTTTTT.

A few counts support this clone. V and J are TRBV6-1 and TRBJ2-5, with D possibly TRBD2 on 5 matching bases. Trimming removed 3 bases at V and 4 bases at J, with 15 bases between. CDR3 size: 15 residues. Germline V gene data show CDR1 as MNHNS and CDR2 as SASEGT. The DNA for the CDR3 is TGTGCCAGCAGTGAGGGCCCCGGGCTAGCAGAGACCCAGTACTTC. Protein: CASSEGPGLAETQYF.

The rearrangement links TRBV19 to TRBJ1-6; TRBD1 aligns across 7 bases. Germline V gives CDR1 LNHDA, CDR2 SQIVND (reference sequence). This CDR3 has 16 residues. Unmatched junction bases numbered 10, after V lost 7 bases and J lost 4 bases. The CDR3 spells CASKLGQRNYNSPLHF. Here the CDR3 DNA reads TGTGCCAGTAAACTGGGACAGCGAAATTATAATTCACCCCTCCACTTT.

The V gene is TRBV5-8, the J gene TRBJ1-3; D remains ambiguous. The germline V gene encodes CDR1 SGHTS and CDR2 YDEGEE. V shed 3 bases and J shed 2 bases, with 9 bases lying between them. CDR3 size: 14 residues. The DNA of the CDR3 is TGTGCCAGCAGCTCGGGGTTCCCTGGAAACACCATATATTTT. It specifies CASSSGFPGNTIYF.

The V and J genes are TRBV6-1 and TRBJ1-1; 7 bases line up with TRBD1. Germline trimming cut 8 bases from V and 2 bases from J; bases unmatched to any gene: 11. Germline-derived CDR1 and CDR2 are MNHNS and SASEGT. This CDR3 has 15 amino acids. CDR3 DNA sequence: TGTGCCAGCGCGGGGTGGGACAGACTTAACACTGAAGCTTTCTTT. The encoded protein is CASAGWDRLNTEAFF.

This chain uses TRBV7-2 with TRBJ1-1; D is possibly TRBD1 (5 bases). The CDR3 is made up of 13 amino acids. Germline CDR1 reads SGHTA; CDR2 reads FQGNSA. V lost 5 bases to trimming and J lost 2 bases, with 9 bases between them. This CDR3 is CASSARANTEAFF. CDR3 bases: TGTGCCAGCAGCGCCAGGGCTAACACTGAAGCTTTCTTT.

Written as DNA, the CDR3 is TGTGCCAGCAGCTCGACAGGTGTAGACGAAGCTTTCTTT. Protein: CASSSTGVDEAFF. This rearrangement joins TRBV7-2 to TRBJ1-1; D perhaps matches TRBD1 (6 bases). CDR1 and CDR2 (germline): SGHTA, FQGNSA. Trimming left V 4 bases short and J 8 bases short, with 14 bases between. The CDR3 contains 13 residues.

This chain links TRBV6-6 with TRBJ2-5; the D gene is possibly TRBD1 (6 bases). CDR1 and CDR2 from the germline V gene are MNHNY and SVGAGI (reference sequence). CDR3 length equals 13 residues. V shed 6 bases and J shed 4 bases, with 12 bases lying between them. CDR3 bases: TGTGCCAGCAGACGGACAGAAGGAGAGACCCAGTACTTC. Protein sequence: CASRRTEGETQYF.

J is TRBJ2-7 and V is TRBV5-1; TRBD1 aligns across 9 bases. The CDR3 totals 13 residues. From germline, CDR1 is SGHRS and CDR2 YFSETQ. Unmatched junction bases numbered 4, after V lost 4 bases and J lost 5 bases. The CDR3 DNA sequence: TGCGCCAGCAGCCAGGGACAGGGCGACGAGCAGTACTTC. It is translated as CASSQGQGDEQYF. The full variable domain, completed using reference TRBV5-1 and TRBJ2-7, is KAGVTQTPRYLIKTRGQQVTLSCSPISGHRSVSWYQQTPGQGLQFLFEYFSETQRNKGNFPGRFSGRQFSNSRSEMNVSTLELGDSALYLCASSQGQGDEQYFGPGTRLTVT.

The table lists this clone with a few counts. This sequence joins TRBV19 and TRBJ2-2; D is unresolved. This CDR3 is built from 15 residues. Germline V gene sequence: CDR1 LNHDA, CDR2 SQIVND (reference sequence). V lost 7 bases to trimming and J lost 9 bases, with 21 bases between them. The chain's CDR3 is CASNGLQSLGWELFF. In DNA form, the CDR3 reads TGTGCCAGTAATGGTCTCCAGAGTTTGGGCTGGGAGCTGTTTTTT.

A remark on this clone: This sample includes further DNA sequences coding for the same CDR3. The chain carries TRBV7-6 and TRBJ2-3; 8 bases align to TRBD2. This CDR3 region has 16 residues. Trimming took 1 base from V and 0 from J; bases not matched to a gene: 3. Germline CDR1 reads SGHVS; CDR2 reads FNYEAQ. In DNA form, the CDR3 reads TGTGCCAGCAGCTTAGAGGCTAGCGGGAGCACAGATACGCAGTATTTT. Translated: CASSLEASGSTDTQYF.

This rearrangement joins TRBV7-3 to TRBJ2-1; 7 positions agree with TRBD2. This CDR3 spans 16 amino acids. Germline values: CDR1 SGHTA, CDR2 FQGTGA. V was pared by 5 bases and J by 4 bases, with 11 bases of the junction left unmatched. The CDR3 DNA is TGTGCCAGCAGCCCGAACCGGGACTACGCTTACAATGAGCAGTTCTTC. It specifies CASSPNRDYAYNEQFF.

This clone was seen a few times. This chain connects TRBV28 to TRBJ2-1, with 9 bases identical to TRBD1. In germline, CDR1 is MDHEN, CDR2 SYDVKM. Germline trimming cut 5 bases from V and 6 bases from J; bases unmatched to any gene: 8. There are 15 residues in the CDR3. CDR3 bases: TGTGCCAGCAGTGGGGAGGACAGGGGTTCCAATGAGCAGTTCTTC. Protein sequence: CASSGEDRGSNEQFF.

The V call is TRBV5-4, the J call TRBJ1-1, with 10 bases aligning to TRBD1. From germline, CDR1 is SGHNT and CDR2 YYREEE (reference sequence). The junction had 11 bases not matched to a gene; V was cut back by 4 bases and J by 5 bases. The CDR3 length is 16 residues. In DNA, the CDR3 is TGTGCCAGCAGCACTATCCGACAGGGGGCTTGGACTGAAGCTTTCTTT. Translated: CASSTIRQGAWTEAFF.

V usage is TRBV7-9 and J usage is TRBJ2-3, with D possibly TRBD2 on 5 matching bases. V lost 7 bases to trimming and J lost 1 base, with 12 bases between them. CDR3 size: 14 residues. The germline V gene has CDR1 SEHNR and CDR2 FQNEAQ (reference sequence). This CDR3 reads CASTSSSGTDTQYF. For the CDR3, the DNA is TGTGCCAGCACCTCGAGTAGCGGCACAGATACGCAGTATTTT.

The V call is TRBV11-2, the J call TRBJ2-7; D is unclear. V was pared by 3 bases and J by 2 bases, with 8 bases between. The CDR3 sequence is 13 residues long. CDR1 and CDR2 (germline): SGHAT, FQNNGV. The CDR3 sequence is CASSFYYAYEQYF. CDR3 nucleotide sequence: TGTGCCAGCAGCTTCTACTACGCCTACGAGCAGTACTTC.

Of note for this clone: An end of the junction does not agree with germline; a read error may underlie this. This rearrangement joins TRBV7-9 to TRBJ2-5; TRBD1 matches at 7 bases. The CDR3 contains 15 residues. CDR1 is SEHNR, CDR2 FQNEAQ, per germline (reference sequence). The CDR3 DNA follows: TGTTCCAGCAGTCAGCAACAGGGGTCGTGGGAGACCCAGTACTTC. Translation: CSSSQQQGSWETQYF.

This chain uses TRBV6-5 with TRBJ2-5, with D perhaps TRBD2 (5 bases). This CDR3 is built from 12 residues. CDR1 and CDR2 (germline): MNHEY, SVGAGI. V dropped 10 bases and J dropped 4 bases, with 13 bases sitting between them. CDR3 nucleotide sequence: TGTGCCACCTCCCGGGGTTCAGAGACCCAGTACTTC. Its protein product is CATSRGSETQYF.

V is TRBV7-2 and J is TRBJ1-1; perhaps TRBD1 as D (6 bases). This CDR3 spans 13 amino acids. Germline V gives CDR1 SGHTA, CDR2 FQGNSA. V was shortened by 6 bases and J by 4 bases, with 12 bases between the two germline ends. CDR3 nucleotides: TGTGCCAGCAGTTCACAGGGTGGCACTGAAGCTTTCTTT. This codes for CASSSQGGTEAFF.

Only a few counts were recorded for this clone. The rearrangement links TRBV6-5 to TRBJ1-2, with D unresolved. This CDR3 is 15 amino acids long. V lost 2 bases and J 2 bases, leaving 12 bases between the germline ends. Germline-derived CDR1 and CDR2 are MNHEY and SVGAGI. CDR3: CASSYGRDGNYGYTF. The CDR3 DNA reads TGTGCCAGCAGTTACGGGCGGGATGGCAACTATGGCTACACCTTC.

This chain uses TRBV18 with TRBJ1-2, with 9 bases aligning to TRBD1. The CDR3 loop spans 14 amino acids. V trimming: 4 bases; J trimming: 8 bases; junction bases outside the gene matches: 8. CDR1 is KGHSH and CDR2 is LQKENI in the germline V gene. CDR3 protein: CASSRTGVQGGYTF. In DNA, the CDR3 is TGTGCCAGCTCACGGACAGGGGTCCAAGGAGGCTACACCTTC. The variable domain in full, completed from reference TRBV18 and TRBJ1-2, reads NAGVMQNPRHLVRRRGQEARLRCSPMKGHSHVYWYRQLPEEGLKFMVYLQKENIIDESGMPKERFSAEFPKEGPSILRIQQVVRGDSAAYFCASSRTGVQGGYTFGSGTRLTVV.

The CDR3 sequence: CATSRIGQTITNEKLFF. In nucleotides, the CDR3 is TGTGCCACCAGCAGAATCGGACAGACAATAACTAATGAAAAACTGTTTTTT. This chain uses TRBV15 with TRBJ1-4, with D tentatively TRBD1 (6 bases). The V gene's germline CDR1 is LNHNV and CDR2 YYDKDF (reference sequence). V lost 2 bases to trimming and J lost 1 base, with 14 bases between them. This CDR3 has 17 residues.

This sequence joins TRBV13 and TRBJ1-4, with a weak D call TRBD1 (5 bases). V shed 0 bases and J shed 7 bases, with 6 bases lying between them. Germline values: CDR1 PRHDT, CDR2 FYEKMQ (reference sequence). The CDR3 has 13 residues. CDR3 nucleotide sequence: TGTGCCAGCAGCTTAGGGGGGGGTGAAAAACTGTTTTTT. Protein: CASSLGGGEKLFF. The variable domain in full, completed from reference TRBV13 and TRBJ1-4, reads AAGVIQSPRHLIKEKRETATLKCYPIPRHDTVYWYQQGPGQDPQFLISFYEKMQSDKGSIPDRFSAQQFSDYHSELNMSSLELGDSALYFCASSLGGGEKLFFGSGTQLSVL.